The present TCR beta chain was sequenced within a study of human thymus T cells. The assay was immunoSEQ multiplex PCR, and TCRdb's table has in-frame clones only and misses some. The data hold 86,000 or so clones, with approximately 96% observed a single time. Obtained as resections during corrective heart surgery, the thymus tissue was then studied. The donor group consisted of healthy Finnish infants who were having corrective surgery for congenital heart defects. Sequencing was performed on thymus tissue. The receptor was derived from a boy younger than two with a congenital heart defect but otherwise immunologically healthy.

CDR3 sequence: CASSLARKTSSYNEQFF. In DNA form, the CDR3 reads TGCGCCAGCAGCTTAGCACGGAAGACCAGCTCCTACAATGAGCAGTTCTTC. The chain has TRBV5-1 and TRBJ2-1; D is unresolved. V dropped 2 bases and J dropped 0 bases, with 15 bases sitting between them. The CDR3 totals 17 residues. Germline CDR1 SGHRS, CDR2 YFSETQ.